This is a list of T cell receptor beta chains from one sample in a study of vaccination and CD4 T cells after COVID-19. In TCRdb, the PCR reads were re-called with MiXCR into one record per CDR3 protein. This sample has tens of thousands of distinct CDR3 sequences, with roughly 38% found just once. No antigen is known for these receptors. Specimen: CD4+ T cells from blood, cultured in vitro, collected about 7 months after SARS-CoV-2 vaccination. These TCRs come from a human donor who had recovered from COVID-19. Each CDR3 is given without its conserved first and last residue. The D gene is left open where the match is weak. Not all rows give a size; the values are once, few, many and, for expanded clones, a class.

cdr3_length j_call v_call d_call clone_size cdr3_aa
9 TRBJ2-3 TRBV7-2 . few ASSLEDTQY
13 TRBJ1-5 TRBV10-3 . few AISEMDRSNQPQH
12 TRBJ2-7 TRBV27 TRBD1 few ASSPRDRQYEQY
12 TRBJ1-2 TRBV2 TRBD1 . ASREQGAGYGYT
13 TRBJ2-5 TRBV20-1 TRBD1 . SASLTGGAVETQY
18 TRBJ1-2 TRBV5-6 TRBD1 . ASSLYLGQGLTTTNYGYT
12 TRBJ2-3 TRBV24-1 TRBD2 . ATSSAGGQDTQY
14 TRBJ2-1 TRBV6-5 . . ASSYWQTSSHNEQF
12 TRBJ2-7 TRBV7-7 TRBD2 . ASSPQRGAYEQY
15 TRBJ2-2 TRBV2 TRBD2 . ASTSGLAGVGTGELF
11 TRBJ1-1 TRBV12-3/TRBV12-4 . . ASSLKGNTEAF
13 TRBJ1-5 TRBV11-3 TRBD1 . ASSFGTDSNQPQH
11 TRBJ2-3 TRBV19 . . ASSQSYTDTQY
12 TRBJ2-5 TRBV24-1 . . ATSDPRGQETQY
11 TRBJ2-7 TRBV6-1 TRBD2 . ASTSRGNYEQY
12 TRBJ2-1 TRBV7-9 TRBD1 . ASNEDRGENEQF
14 TRBJ2-3 TRBV19 TRBD2 . ASSIQLAVSTDTQY
13 TRBJ2-1 TRBV19 . once ASTRSKSSYNEQF
12 TRBJ1-1 TRBV28 . few ASSLSQLNTEAF
12 TRBJ2-7 TRBV12-3/TRBV12-4 . . ASSLGGEYYEQY
12 TRBJ1-2 TRBV7-2 . few ASSPSGRNYGYT
13 TRBJ2-7 TRBV6-5 . few ASSYNLGSTYEQY
12 TRBJ1-6 TRBV7-2 TRBD1 few ASSVRGRESPLH
14 TRBJ2-3 TRBV7-2 . few ASSLATTPSTDTQY
12 TRBJ2-1 TRBV27 TRBD1 few EFRGQSSYNEQF
10 TRBJ2-7 TRBV10-2 . . ASSSPPYEQY
10 TRBJ2-5 TRBV7-2 . few ASSPDRETQY
14 TRBJ2-3 TRBV7-9 TRBD2 few ASSSLTSGYTDTQY
14 TRBJ1-1 TRBV20-1 . few SARGLPGRGRTEAF
11 TRBJ2-3 TRBV7-3 . . ASSRGSTDTQY
12 TRBJ1-6 TRBV9 TRBD1 . ASSPGQYNSPLH
11 TRBJ1-5 TRBV20-1 . . SANIGNDQPQH
13 TRBJ2-2 TRBV7-9 TRBD2 . ASSRLAGNTGELF